Presented here are 11 T cell receptor beta chains from one specimen sequenced in a study of T-cell reconstitution after alpha-beta-depleted transplantation in children. Preparation of the TCRbeta library involved a method that used unique molecular identifiers. TCRdb ran MiXCR on the PCR reads and lists one entry per CDR3 protein. This table holds about 980,000 distinct CDR3 sequences, roughly 29% found once. The sequenced sample was PBMCs, mostly from graft donor cells, obtained 360 days after TCRalphabeta/CD19-depleted stem cell transplant. These receptor sequences come from a boy in the first two years of life who had a stem cell transplant for SCID, so the T cells may come from the graft donor.

The chain carries TRBV27 and TRBJ2-7, with D unclear. The germline gives CDR1 MNHEY, CDR2 SMNVEV (reference sequence). This CDR3 contains 11 residues. V lost 6 bases and J lost 7, with 10 bases in between. The CDR3 loop reads CASRGPREQYF. As DNA, the CDR3 is TGTGCCAGCAGAGGACCGAGGGAGCAGTACTTC.

J is TRBJ1-4 and V is TRBV7-2, with TRBD1 matching 7 bases. Germline V gene lookup returns CDR1 SGHTA and CDR2 FQGNSA. The junction had 3 bases not matched to a gene; V was cut back by 6 bases and J by 2 bases. This CDR3 is built from 14 residues. The CDR3 DNA follows: TGTGCCAGCAGACCAGGGGGTACTAATGAAAAACTGTTTTTT. Protein product: CASRPGGTNEKLFF.

This clonotype has just a few counts. The CDR3 DNA follows: TGCGCCAGCAGCCAGGGTACACGCACAGATACGCAGTATTTT. Translation: CASSQGTRTDTQYF. This chain links TRBV4-3 with TRBJ2-3; unclear D gene. The CDR3 is 14 residues long. The germline V gene has CDR1 LGHNA and CDR2 YSLEER. V lost 3 bases and J lost 1, with 8 bases in between.

CDR3 DNA: TGCGCCAGCAGCCCCCGCGGGGGTATCAACGAGCAGTACTTC. As protein: CASSPRGGINEQYF. The chain joins TRBV4-1 to TRBJ2-7, with TRBD2 matching over 7 bases. The CDR3 covers 14 residues. Trimming at V came to 4 bases and at J to 5 bases, leaving 8 bases not matched to a gene. CDR1 and CDR2 (germline): MGHRA, YSYEKL.

In this sample, this clonotype turned up many times. The chain recombines TRBV19 with TRBJ2-4, with D perhaps TRBD2 (5 bases). The V end lost 5 bases, the J end lost 4 bases, and 18 bases lay between the germline ends. The CDR3 is made up of 16 amino acids. Germline V gene sequence: CDR1 LNHDA, CDR2 SQIVND (reference sequence). The CDR3 loop reads CASSPPFEGRKNIQYF. Here the CDR3 DNA reads TGTGCCAGTAGTCCCCCTTTTGAGGGCAGAAAAAACATTCAGTACTTC.

This chain connects TRBV4-1 to TRBJ2-7, with TRBD1 matching 7 bases. In germline, CDR1 is MGHRA, CDR2 YSYEKL. After removal of 1 base from V and 7 bases from J, the junction contained 10 bases not matched to a gene. The CDR3 loop spans 15 amino acids. CDR3 coding DNA: TGCGCCAGCAGCCAAGTAGTGAGGACAGGCCGGGAGCAGTACTTC. Its protein product is CASSQVVRTGREQYF.

The table lists this clonotype with a few counts. The gene calls are TRBV20-1 and TRBJ2-1; tentative D call: TRBD2 (5 bases). The CDR3 totals 16 residues. CDR1 and CDR2 (germline): DFQATT, SNEGSKA (reference sequence). Deletions cut 0 bases from V and 5 bases from J, with 17 bases between. The CDR3 bases are TGCAGTGCTAGAGAAGACGGAGGACCACAAAACAATGAGCAGTTCTTC. It encodes CSAREDGGPQNNEQFF.

The CDR3 bases are TGTGCCAGCAGTTACCAGTTGGGGAATCAGCCCCAGCATTTT. It encodes CASSYQLGNQPQHF. The chain recombines TRBV28 with TRBJ1-5; no clear D. CDR1 is MDHEN, CDR2 SYDVKM, per germline. Trimming left V 4 bases short and J 4 bases short, with 11 bases between. The CDR3 covers 14 residues.

For the CDR3, the DNA is TGTGCCAGCTCACGGGGAACAGCAGGGGCAGAGACCCAGTACTTC. Residues: CASSRGTAGAETQYF. The V gene is TRBV18, the J gene TRBJ2-5; possible D gene TRBD1, 6 bases. This CDR3 has 15 amino acids. The germline V gene has CDR1 KGHSH and CDR2 LQKENI. V gave up 4 bases and J gave up 4 bases, with 16 bases separating them.

The chain is built from TRBV10-3 and TRBJ2-5; D uncertain. The CDR3 is 14 residues long. V lost 4 bases and J 2 bases, leaving 11 bases between the germline ends. Germline V CDR1 and CDR2: ENHRY, SYGVKD. CDR3 in DNA: TGTGCCATCAGTGGGTCGACCGGACAAGAGACCCAGTACTTC. Its protein is CAISGSTGQETQYF.

The V gene is TRBV29-1, the J gene TRBJ1-3; a weak D match, TRBD1 (5 bases). The CDR3 totals 12 residues. The V end lost 1 base, the J end lost 7 bases, and 8 bases lay between the germline ends. From germline, CDR1 is SQVTM and CDR2 ANQGSEA. This chain's CDR3 is CSVEAGGNTIYF. The DNA for the CDR3 is TGCAGCGTTGAAGCTGGGGGTAACACCATATATTTT. The full variable domain, with the rest looked up from reference TRBV29-1 and TRBJ1-3, is SAVISQKPSRDICQRGTSLTIQCQVDSQVTMMFWYRQQPGQSLTLIATANQGSEATYESGFVIDKFPISRPNLTFSTLTVSNMSPEDSSIYLCSVEAGGNTIYFGEGSWLTVV.